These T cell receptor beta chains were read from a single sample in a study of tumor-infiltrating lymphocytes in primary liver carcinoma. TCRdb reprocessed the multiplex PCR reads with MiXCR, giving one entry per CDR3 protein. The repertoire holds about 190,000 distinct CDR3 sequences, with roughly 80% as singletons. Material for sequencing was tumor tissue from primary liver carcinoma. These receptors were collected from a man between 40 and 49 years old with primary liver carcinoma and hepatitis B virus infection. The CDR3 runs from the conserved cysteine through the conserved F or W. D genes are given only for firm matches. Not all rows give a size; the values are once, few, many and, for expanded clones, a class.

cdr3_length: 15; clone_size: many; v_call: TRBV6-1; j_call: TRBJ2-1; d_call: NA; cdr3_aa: CASSEAWGAYNEQFF; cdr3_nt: TGTGCCAGCAGTGAAGCATGGGGGGCCTACAATGAGCAGTTCTTC
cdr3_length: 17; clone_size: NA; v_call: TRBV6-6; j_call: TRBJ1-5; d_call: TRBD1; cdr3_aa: CASSSVQGADSNRPQHF; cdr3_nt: TGTGCCAGCAGTTCGGTTCAGGGGGCGGATAGTAATCGGCCCCAGCATTTT
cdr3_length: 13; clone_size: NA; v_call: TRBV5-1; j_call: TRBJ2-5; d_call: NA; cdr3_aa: CASRTGFQETQYF; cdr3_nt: TGCGCCAGCAGGACAGGATTCCAAGAGACCCAGTACTTC
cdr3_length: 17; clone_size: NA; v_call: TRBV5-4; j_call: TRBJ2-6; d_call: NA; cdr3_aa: CASSTGSFFSGANVLTF; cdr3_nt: TGTGCCAGCAGCACAGGGTCTTTCTTCTCTGGGGCCAACGTCCTGACTTTC
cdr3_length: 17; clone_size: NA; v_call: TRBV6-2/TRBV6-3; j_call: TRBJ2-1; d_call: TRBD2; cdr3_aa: CASSPWTSDSSYNEQFF; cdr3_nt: TGTGCCAGCAGCCCGTGGACTAGCGATAGCTCCTACAATGAACAGTTCTTC
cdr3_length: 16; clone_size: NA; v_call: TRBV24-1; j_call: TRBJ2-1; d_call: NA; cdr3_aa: CATSDPDMSSYNEQFF; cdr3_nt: TGTGCCACCAGTGACCCAGACATGAGCTCCTACAATGAGCAGTTCTTC
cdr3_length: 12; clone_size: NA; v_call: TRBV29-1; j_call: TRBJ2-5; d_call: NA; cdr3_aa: CSIWGEQETQYF; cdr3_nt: TGTAGCATTTGGGGGGAGCAAGAGACCCAGTACTTC
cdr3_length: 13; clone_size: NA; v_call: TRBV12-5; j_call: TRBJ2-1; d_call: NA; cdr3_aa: CASGPSFSNEQFF; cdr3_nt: TGTGCTAGTGGTCCCAGTTTCTCCAATGAGCAGTTCTTC
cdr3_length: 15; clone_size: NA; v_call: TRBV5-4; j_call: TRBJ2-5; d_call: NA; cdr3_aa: CTSSLNGDVQETQYF; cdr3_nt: TGTACCAGCAGCTTGAATGGGGACGTCCAAGAGACCCAGTATTTC
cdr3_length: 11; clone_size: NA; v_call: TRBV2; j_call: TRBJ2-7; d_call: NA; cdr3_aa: CASSYDAMLYF; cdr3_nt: TGTGCCAGCAGTTATGACGCAATGCTGTACTTC
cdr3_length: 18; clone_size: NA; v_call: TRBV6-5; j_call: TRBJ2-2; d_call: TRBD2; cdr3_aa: CASSYSLAGGPGPGELFF; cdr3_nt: TGTGCCAGCAGTTACAGTCTAGCGGGAGGCCCTGGCCCCGGGGAGCTGTTCTTT